The 5 T cell receptor beta chains below come from one sample, sequenced in a study of blood T cell repertoires in COVID-19. The protocol was immunoSEQ multiplex PCR, while the TCRdb copy is restricted to in-frame clones and leaves out a portion. Of about 200,000 clones listed, 70% to 90% were seen once; the top ten hold roughly 4.5%. Sequences were obtained from peripheral blood. These receptors all come from an elderly woman with acute or convalescent COVID-19.

The chain joins TRBV25-1 to TRBJ2-7; 8 bases agree with TRBD1. With V trimmed by 4 bases and J by 3 bases, 2 bases remained unmatched. CDR1 is MGHDK and CDR2 is SYGVNS in the germline V gene. The CDR3 has 13 amino acids. This CDR3 is CASSVGTGYEQYF. The CDR3 bases are TGTGCCAGCAGTGTCGGGACAGGCTACGAGCAGTACTTC.

In DNA, the CDR3 is TGTGCCAGCAGCCCACAGGGCTTTGGGGCCAACGTCCTGACTTTC. Protein sequence: CASSPQGFGANVLTF. V usage is TRBV7-2 and J usage is TRBJ2-6; D is possibly TRBD1 (6 bases). This CDR3 has 15 residues. V was clipped by 5 bases and J by 3 bases, with 11 bases between them. The germline CDR1 and CDR2 sequences are SGHTA and FQGNSA.

V and J are TRBV3-1 (or the pseudogene TRBV3-2) and TRBJ1-4; weak D call: TRBD1 (6 bases). Looked up from germline, CDR1 is LGHDT and CDR2 is YNNKEL (reference sequence). Between the trimmed V and J ends, which lost 1 base and 5 bases, there was a span of 14 bases. The CDR3 length is 16 residues. CDR3 residues: CASSQVAGGRNEKLFF. The CDR3 region has the DNA TGTGCCAGCAGCCAAGTGGCCGGGGGGCGGAATGAAAAACTGTTTTTT.

The chain combines TRBV19 with TRBJ1-6; possibly TRBD1 for D (5 bases). V shed 2 bases and J shed 10 bases, with 12 bases lying between them. In germline, CDR1 is LNHDA, CDR2 SQIVND (reference sequence). The CDR3 runs 14 residues. The CDR3 loop reads CASSIPGGDSPLHF. DNA of the CDR3: TGTGCCAGTAGTATACCGGGCGGGGACTCACCCCTCCACTTT.

The V and J genes are TRBV27 and TRBJ2-5; 7 bases are a match to TRBD2. CDR3 length: 14 amino acids. The trim removed 8 bases at V and 5 bases at J, leaving 11 bases unmatched. Germline values: CDR1 MNHEY, CDR2 SMNVEV (reference sequence). CDR3: CASSRLAVMETQYF. The DNA of the CDR3 is TGTGCCAGCTCGCGACTAGCCGTAATGGAGACCCAGTACTTC.